Each of the 18 T cell receptor beta chains below was sequenced from the same sample in a study of cytomegalovirus exposure and HLA in healthy donors. In the PCR, 60 Vbeta and 13 Jbeta primers were used. Sequencing used immunoSEQ multiplex PCR; TCRdb keeps in-frame clones, though not all of them. There are 95,000 to 120,000 clones in the sample; under 80% occur only once, and around 4% lies in the top ten. Sequenced material: PBMCs. The receptor set was obtained from a woman aged 40 to 50 in good health and CMV-seropositive.

The J gene is TRBJ2-1, the V gene TRBV5-1, with TRBD2 as a possible D gene (6 bases). In germline, CDR1 is SGHRS, CDR2 YFSETQ. The CDR3 has 15 amino acids. V was pared by 4 bases and J by 0 bases, with 11 bases between. CDR3 amino acids: CASSTEGLSYNEQFF. The DNA for the CDR3 is TGCGCCAGCAGCACAGAGGGACTCTCCTACAATGAGCAGTTCTTC.

This sequence joins TRBV6-1 and TRBJ1-2, with D possibly TRBD1 on 6 matching bases. The V and J ends lost 1 base and 5 bases respectively, with 17 bases between them. The CDR3 has 16 amino acids. The germline V gene has CDR1 MNHNS and CDR2 SASEGT. The CDR3 protein is CASSEDPGQTTYGYTF. The CDR3 bases are TGTGCCAGCAGTGAAGACCCCGGACAGACTACTTATGGCTACACCTTC.

V and J are TRBV29-1 and TRBJ2-3, with 7 bases fitting TRBD1. The CDR3 is 12 amino acids. The V gene end was trimmed by 6 bases and the J gene end by 7 bases; junction bases not matched to a gene: 7. CDR1 is SQVTM, CDR2 ANQGSEA, per germline. The CDR3 DNA sequence: TGCAGCGTCGAATGGGACAGTTATACGCAGTATTTT. This codes for CSVEWDSYTQYF.

The table lists this clone with a count of one. This chain links TRBV28 with TRBJ1-2; 7 bases align to TRBD1. The V segment lost 4 bases and the J segment 2 bases; nucleotides outside the gene matches: 1. This CDR3 region has 13 residues. Germline values: CDR1 MDHEN, CDR2 SYDVKM. CDR3 sequence: CASSSGQNYGYTF. CDR3 coding DNA: TGTGCCAGCAGTTCGGGACAGAACTATGGCTACACCTTC.

The V call is TRBV6-1, the J call TRBJ2-5; 13 bases fit TRBD2. The germline V gene has CDR1 MNHNS and CDR2 SASEGT. J gave up 1 base and V 4 bases, and 3 bases lay outside the gene matches. The length of the CDR3 is 16 residues. This CDR3 is CASSGGTSGTQETQYF. The CDR3 region has the DNA TGTGCCAGCAGTGGGGGGACTAGCGGGACCCAAGAGACCCAGTACTTC.

The J gene is TRBJ1-4, the V gene TRBV19, with D maybe TRBD1 (6 bases). The CDR3 loop spans 17 amino acids. Looked up from germline, CDR1 is LNHDA and CDR2 is SQIVND (reference sequence). V was shortened by 1 base and J by 5 bases, with 17 bases between the two germline ends. CDR3 coding DNA: TGTGCCAGTAGTATAGGGGGTGCGGGGGGCGCGAATGAAAAACTGTTTTTT. Its protein product is CASSIGGAGGANEKLFF.

This clone was seen only a few times. The rearrangement links TRBV5-4 to TRBJ2-3; tentatively, D is TRBD2 (5 bases). V was cut by 6 bases and J by 6 bases, with 11 bases left in between. The germline CDR1 and CDR2 sequences are SGHNT and YYREEE (reference sequence). The CDR3 loop spans 12 amino acids. The CDR3 sequence: CASNKGADTQYF. In DNA, the CDR3 is TGTGCCAGCAACAAGGGAGCGGATACGCAGTATTTT.

In regard to this clone: Compared with germline, one end of the junction differs, possibly owing to a read error. This sequence joins TRBV7-2 and TRBJ2-3; TRBD2 matches 9 bases. Germline lookup yields CDR1 SGHTA and CDR2 FQGNSA. The CDR3 has 14 residues. The CDR3 protein is CVSSLVAGADTQYF. The CDR3 DNA is TGTGTCAGCAGCTTAGTAGCGGGGGCAGATACGCAGTATTTT.

To note about this clone: The sample has other DNA sequences that encode this CDR3 too. This chain joins TRBV2 and TRBJ2-3; D gene ambiguous. CDR3 length: 12 residues. Germline V lookup: CDR1 SNHLY, CDR2 FYNNEI. V dropped 6 bases and J dropped 0 bases, with 4 bases sitting between them. The CDR3 loop reads CASRTSTDTQYF. DNA for the CDR3: TGTGCCAGCAGAACTAGCACAGATACGCAGTATTTT.

The gene calls are TRBV5-1 and TRBJ2-1; possibly TRBD1 for D (5 bases). Trimming took off 1 base at V and 4 bases at J, with 9 bases between the two ends. Germline assignment: CDR1 SGHRS and CDR2 YFSETQ. The length of the CDR3 is 14 residues. The CDR3 loop is CASSLKSGYNEQFF. The CDR3 DNA follows: TGCGCCAGCAGCTTGAAATCAGGGTACAATGAGCAGTTCTTC. The variable domain in full, completed from reference TRBV5-1 and TRBJ2-1, reads KAGVTQTPRYLIKTRGQQVTLSCSPISGHRSVSWYQQTPGQGLQFLFEYFSETQRNKGNFPGRFSGRQFSNSRSEMNVSTLELGDSALYLCASSLKSGYNEQFFGPGTRLTVL.

A remark on this clone: A junction boundary mismatches the germline segment, possibly from a read error. The chain is built from TRBV7-9 and TRBJ2-2, with D possibly TRBD1 on 6 matching bases. The CDR3 totals 16 residues. Germline values: CDR1 SEHNR, CDR2 FQNEAQ (reference sequence). This CDR3 reads CASSFSQGQNTGEPFF. CDR3 nucleotides: TGTGCCAGCAGCTTCAGCCAGGGGCAGAACACCGGGGAGCCGTTTTTT.

This clone was counted a single time. The genes are TRBV7-6 and TRBJ2-1; TRBD2 matches 10 bases. J gave up 6 bases and V 0 bases, and 2 bases lay outside the gene matches. Germline lookup yields CDR1 SGHVS and CDR2 FNYEAQ. This CDR3 comprises 15 residues. CDR3 in amino acids: CASSLAVAGGNEQFF. The CDR3 bases are TGTGCCAGCAGCTTAGCGGTAGCGGGAGGCAATGAGCAGTTCTTC.

This clone turned up a few times. The rearrangement uses TRBV19 and TRBJ1-6; D is perhaps TRBD1 (5 bases). The CDR3 totals 16 residues. CDR1 is LNHDA, CDR2 SQIVND, per germline (reference sequence). V was trimmed by 0 bases and J by 4 bases, leaving 10 bases between them. The CDR3 DNA is TGTGCCAGTAGTATAGATTCCCGACAGTATAATTCACCCCTCCACTTT. The encoded protein is CASSIDSRQYNSPLHF.

The chain uses TRBV6-5 and TRBJ1-2; tentative D call: TRBD1 (6 bases). V gave up 0 bases and J gave up 8 bases, with 10 bases separating them. Germline V gene data show CDR1 as MNHEY and CDR2 as SVGAGI. CDR3 length: 13 residues. The CDR3, as DNA: TGTGCCAGCAGTTACTCGACAGGTGCCGGCTACACCTTC. Amino acid sequence: CASSYSTGAGYTF.

The chain recombines TRBV6-1 with TRBJ1-5; a weak D match, TRBD1 (6 bases). This CDR3 spans 16 amino acids. The V end lost 4 bases, the J end lost 3 bases, and 16 bases lay between the germline ends. Germline CDR1 reads MNHNS; CDR2 reads SASEGT. As DNA, the CDR3 is TGTGCCAGCAGTGGTCTTTTCGGACAGATCAATCAGCCCCAGCATTTT. Residues: CASSGLFGQINQPQHF.

This clone was detected only a few times. The chain has TRBV15 and TRBJ2-1; 12 nucleotides line up with TRBD2. Trimming cost V 5 bases and J 5 bases; bases outside gene matches: 4. The germline gives CDR1 LNHNV, CDR2 YYDKDF (reference sequence). The CDR3 length is 15 residues. The CDR3 loop reads CATSGGTSGHNEQFF. In DNA form, the CDR3 reads TGTGCCACCAGCGGCGGGACTAGCGGGCACAATGAGCAGTTCTTC.

This sequence joins TRBV2 and TRBJ2-5, with a weak D call TRBD1 (6 bases). CDR3 length: 16 amino acids. Between the trimmed V and J ends, which lost 3 bases and 6 bases, there was a span of 20 bases. In germline, CDR1 is SNHLY, CDR2 FYNNEI. The CDR3 bases are TGTGCCAGCAGTGAGGGTGTCGGGGCAGGGACAAAGACCCAGTACTTC. Translating it yields CASSEGVGAGTKTQYF.

This clone was detected only once. This chain connects TRBV5-1 to TRBJ2-2, with unresolved D. The germline V and J ends were trimmed by 3 bases and 4 bases, with 10 bases remaining between them. The CDR3 totals 14 residues. The germline gives CDR1 SGHRS, CDR2 YFSETQ. CDR3 sequence (DNA): TGCGCCAGCAGCTCTAATAGTGGCACCGGGGAGCTGTTTTTT. Its protein is CASSSNSGTGELFF.